This T cell receptor beta chain was recovered during a study of CD8 T cells in Susac syndrome. Germline V gives CDR1 MNHEY, CDR2 SVGAGI. V shed 4 bases, J shed 4 bases, and the junction held 4 bases outside the gene matches. This CDR3 comprises 16 residues. An input of 0.5 to 1 ug of RNA was subjected to reverse transcription using random hexamers. By means of immunoSEQ multiplex PCR, TCR beta CDR3 spanning 54 Vbeta and 13 Jbeta underwent amplification. Each CDR3 protein is one row after TCRdb ran MiXCR on the immunoSEQ multiplex PCR reads. The table shows roughly 120,000 distinct CDR3 sequences, with about 93% occurring only once. In blood CD8+ and CD4+ T cells, TCR beta underwent sequencing. Healthy donors constituted the controls, which were matched for age and sex. Negative isolation was used for CD8+ and CD4+ T cells and FACS enrichment for TEMRA cells.

This sequence was found in a human donor in good health. Material: CD4+ T cells from PBMCs. The J gene is TRBJ2-5, the V gene TRBV6-5; the match to TRBD2 covers 15 bases. The CDR3 here is CASSLLGLAGGETQYF. In DNA, the CDR3 is TGTGCCAGCAGTTTACTGGGACTAGCGGGAGGAGAGACCCAGTACTTC.